Listed here are 23 T cell receptor beta chains from one sample, sequenced in a study of T cells in Graves' hyperthyroidism and ophthalmopathy. Amplified TCR beta CDR3 regions came from RNA transcripts. A first-round RT-PCR of the TCR CDR3 used the HTBI primer set. Via MiXCR, TCRdb re-called the multiplex PCR reads, giving one row per CDR3 protein. The repertoire holds about 560,000 distinct CDR3 sequences, with 11% to 15% as singletons. Sequencing input: blood. These TCRs come from a woman aged 40 to 55 with Graves' hyperthyroidism.

This clonotype occurred many times. This chain joins TRBV5-1 and TRBJ2-7, with 9 bases fitting TRBD1. Germline V gene lookup returns CDR1 SGHRS and CDR2 YFSETQ. CDR3 length: 16 amino acids. J was trimmed by 7 bases and V by 4 bases; bases with no gene match: 15. The CDR3 loop is CASSRIPGQGLEEQYF. For the CDR3, the DNA is TGCGCCAGCAGCCGAATACCGGGACAGGGCTTGGAAGAGCAGTACTTC. The full variable domain, in which reference TRBV5-1 and TRBJ2-7 provide the parts outside the CDR3, is KAGVTQTPRYLIKTRGQQVTLSCSPISGHRSVSWYQQTPGQGLQFLFEYFSETQRNKGNFPGRFSGRQFSNSRSEMNVSTLELGDSALYLCASSRIPGQGLEEQYFGPGTRLTVT.

This clonotype occurred many times. The rearrangement uses TRBV7-3 and TRBJ2-7; D is perhaps TRBD2 (6 bases). In germline, CDR1 is SGHTA, CDR2 FQGTGA. The length of the CDR3 is 15 residues. The V end was cut by 0 bases, the J end by 5 bases, with 14 bases between. This CDR3 is CASSLTAGSVNEQYF. The CDR3 nucleotides are TGTGCCAGCAGCTTAACGGCCGGGAGCGTAAACGAGCAGTACTTC. Full variable domain (remainder filled in from reference TRBV7-3 and TRBJ2-7): GAGVSQTPSNKVTEKGKYVELRCDPISGHTALYWYRQSLGQGPEFLIYFQGTGAADDSGLPNDRFFAVRPEGSVSTLKIQRTERGDSAVYLCASSLTAGSVNEQYFGPGTRLTVT.

This clonotype came up many times. The CDR3 nucleotides read TGTGCCAGCAGCCAATCTGGTGAGCAGTTCTTC. Translated: CASSQSGEQFF. J is TRBJ2-1 and V is TRBV3-1; D not resolved. The CDR3 consists of 11 residues. Germline assignment: CDR1 LGHDT and CDR2 YNNKEL (reference sequence). V was pared by 2 bases and J by 9 bases, with 5 bases between.

This chain connects TRBV28 to TRBJ2-5; D possibly uses TRBD1 or TRBD2 (6 bases each). The germline gives CDR1 MDHEN, CDR2 SYDVKM. The CDR3 extends over 15 amino acids. Trimming removed 3 bases from V and 4 bases from J, with 15 bases in between. CDR3 sequence: CASSFGGGTRETQYF. The CDR3 coding sequence is TGTGCCAGCAGTTTCGGGGGCGGTACTCGAGAGACCCAGTACTTC.

This clonotype has at least ten counts. The chain links TRBV27 to TRBJ2-7, with TRBD2 matching 7 bases. This CDR3 region has 16 residues. Looked up from germline, CDR1 is MNHEY and CDR2 is SMNVEV (reference sequence). Trimming at V came to 4 bases and at J to 4 bases, leaving 13 bases not matched to a gene. The CDR3 DNA follows: TGTGCCAGCAGTTCCGTAATTTCGCGGGAGAGGTACGAGCAGTACTTC. It is translated as CASSSVISRERYEQYF.

This clonotype was seen only a few times. Compared with germline, one end of the junction differs, possibly owing to a read error. V and J are TRBV13 and TRBJ2-6; D is ambiguous. Germline V CDR1 and CDR2: PRHDT, FYEKMQ (reference sequence). There are 17 residues in the CDR3. This CDR3 reads CASSLGARSSGANVLTF. DNA of the CDR3: TGTGCCAGCAGCCTAGGAGCGAGAAGCTCTGGGGCCAACGTCCTGACTTTC.

V usage is TRBV7-9 and J usage is TRBJ1-5; unclear D gene. This CDR3 has 14 residues. The germline V and J ends were trimmed by 5 bases and 3 bases, with 11 bases remaining between them. Germline CDR1 is SEHNR and CDR2 is FQNEAQ (reference sequence). The CDR3 bases are TGTGCCAGCAGCCGATCCACGATCAATCAGCCCCAGCATTTT. The encoded protein is CASSRSTINQPQHF.

This clonotype was seen at least ten times. This chain uses TRBV11-3 with TRBJ2-5; a weak D match, TRBD2 (7 bases). In germline, CDR1 is SGHNT, CDR2 YENEEA. The germline V and J ends were trimmed by 8 bases and 0 bases, with 10 bases remaining between them. This CDR3 spans 13 amino acids. This chain's CDR3 is CASEGGDQETQYF. DNA for the CDR3: TGTGCCAGCGAAGGGGGGGACCAAGAGACCCAGTACTTC.

This clonotype was picked up many times. This chain uses TRBV5-1 with TRBJ2-1; possible D gene TRBD2, 5 bases. CDR3 length equals 14 residues. The germline V gene encodes CDR1 SGHRS and CDR2 YFSETQ. The germline V and J ends were trimmed by 7 bases and 1 base, with 12 bases remaining between them. CDR3 residues: CASAARESYNEQFF. CDR3 in DNA: TGCGCCAGCGCCGCCCGGGAATCCTACAATGAGCAGTTCTTC.

This clonotype was seen ten or more times. The chain couples TRBV28 to TRBJ1-5, with D tentatively TRBD1 (5 bases). Germline V CDR1 and CDR2: MDHEN, SYDVKM. This CDR3 contains 14 residues. Trimming stripped 1 base from V and 6 bases from J, with 10 bases between. CDR3 loop: CASSLSRDRQPQHF. In nucleotides, the CDR3 is TGTGCCAGCAGTTTATCCAGGGATCGTCAGCCCCAGCATTTT.

Ten or more counts support this clonotype. The chain has TRBV28 and TRBJ1-4; D is ambiguous. The germline V and J ends were trimmed by 5 bases and 5 bases, with 15 bases remaining between them. From germline, CDR1 is MDHEN and CDR2 SYDVKM. The CDR3 has 15 residues. DNA of the CDR3: TGTGCCAGCAGTGTACCGGGTGGAAAAAATGAAAAACTGTTTTTT. Translated, it gives CASSVPGGKNEKLFF.

This clonotype was recorded at least ten times. The rearrangement links TRBV4-1 to TRBJ2-7; D is perhaps TRBD2 (7 bases). The V gene lost 0 bases and the J gene lost 6 bases, with 12 bases spanning the gap. The CDR3 has 14 amino acids. CDR1 and CDR2 from the germline V gene are MGHRA and YSYEKL. The CDR3 DNA follows: TGCGCCAGCAGCCAAGAAGGGGGGGAGGCCGAGCAGTACTTC. Protein product: CASSQEGGEAEQYF.

The chain uses TRBV4-1 and TRBJ2-1, with TRBD2 matching over 14 bases. This CDR3 has 17 residues. Germline CDR1 MGHRA, CDR2 YSYEKL. V was clipped by 4 bases and J by 0 bases; unmatched bases: 2. DNA for the CDR3: TGCGCCAGCAGCCGGGGGACTAGCGGGGGCTCCTACAATGAGCAGTTCTTC. Amino acid sequence: CASSRGTSGGSYNEQFF.

CDR3 sequence reads: CATLQGYGYTF. DNA for the CDR3: TGTGCCACACTACAGGGATATGGCTACACCTTC. The chain is built from TRBV19 and TRBJ1-2, with D possibly being TRBD1 (6 bases). Deletions cut 10 bases from V and 5 bases from J, with 11 bases between. The CDR3 length is 11 residues. The germline gives CDR1 LNHDA, CDR2 SQIVND (reference sequence). The full variable domain, its missing parts supplied by reference TRBV19 and TRBJ1-2, is DGGITQSPKYLFRKEGQNVTLSCEQNLNHDAMYWYRQDPGQGLRLIYYSQIVNDFQKGDIAEGYSVSREKKESFPLTVTSAQKNPTAFYLCATLQGYGYTFGSGTRLTVV.

This chain connects TRBV20-1 to TRBJ1-3; weak D call: TRBD1 (5 bases). Looked up from germline, CDR1 is DFQATT and CDR2 is SNEGSKA (reference sequence). CDR3 size: 14 residues. Deletions cut 0 bases from V and 0 bases from J, with 6 bases between. This chain's CDR3 is CSARDGASGNTIYF. DNA of the CDR3: TGCAGTGCTAGAGATGGGGCCTCTGGAAACACCATATATTTT.

This clonotype was seen only a few times. The chain combines TRBV24-1 with TRBJ2-1, with 8 bases fitting TRBD1. Germline CDR1 reads KGHDR; CDR2 reads SFDVKD. V dropped 7 bases and J dropped 10; count of bases not matched to a gene: 2. The CDR3 has 11 residues. CDR3 coding DNA: TGTGCCACCAGGACAGGGGACGAGCAGTTCTTC. This gives the protein CATRTGDEQFF.

About this clonotype itself: It may be a read error: a sequence one base away is much more abundant. The chain recombines TRBV7-2 with TRBJ2-5; TRBD2 aligns across 9 bases. CDR1 SGHTA and CDR2 FQGNSA come from the germline V gene. This CDR3 has 20 amino acids. Trimming cost V 3 bases and J 1 base; bases outside gene matches: 18. In nucleotides, the CDR3 is TGTGCCAGCAGCTTTCTGTTGAGTACTAGCGGGTGGAACCGCCAAGAGACCCAGTACTTC. Encoded protein: CASSFLLSTSGWNRQETQYF.

This clonotype has at least ten counts. This chain connects TRBV20-1 to TRBJ2-5; D not certain. Trimming left V 0 bases short and J 2 bases short, with 10 bases between. Germline loops: CDR1 DFQATT, CDR2 SNEGSKA (reference sequence). The length of the CDR3 is 14 residues. Written as DNA, the CDR3 is TGCAGTGCTAGAGATAACGTGCCACAAGAGACCCAGTACTTC. Amino acids: CSARDNVPQETQYF.

There are a few counts of this clonotype. This rearrangement joins TRBV5-1 to TRBJ1-2; D remains ambiguous. CDR1 and CDR2 (germline): SGHRS, YFSETQ. This CDR3 has 12 amino acids. V was clipped by 4 bases and J by 6 bases, with 10 bases between them. The CDR3 DNA reads as TGCGCCAGCAGCCCCGACATGAATGGCTACACCTTC. Amino acids: CASSPDMNGYTF.

The sample holds a few counts of this clonotype. V and J are TRBV6-1 and TRBJ1-1; 7 bases line up with TRBD1. The junction had 8 bases not matched to a gene; V was cut back by 2 bases and J by 5 bases. The CDR3 runs to 15 residues. Germline V gives CDR1 MNHNS, CDR2 SASEGT. CDR3: CASSERRQGWTEAFF. The CDR3 nucleotides read TGTGCCAGCAGTGAAAGGCGACAGGGTTGGACTGAAGCTTTCTTT.

This clonotype was counted between two and nine times. V is TRBV30 and J is TRBJ2-2; 8 bases match TRBD1. V was clipped by 2 bases and J by 5 bases; unmatched bases: 10. This CDR3 has 16 residues. Germline CDR1 is GTSNPN and CDR2 is SVGIG (reference sequence). CDR3 DNA sequence: TGTGCCTGGAGTAAGGCGAGGACAGGGCAGACCGGGGAGCTGTTTTTT. It is translated as CAWSKARTGQTGELFF.

This clonotype was seen repeatedly, ten times or more. The rearrangement joins TRBV29-1 to TRBJ2-1; D possibly corresponds to TRBD1 (6 bases). This CDR3 is built from 14 residues. Between the trimmed V and J ends, which lost 6 bases and 0 bases, there was a span of 12 bases. From germline, CDR1 is SQVTM and CDR2 ANQGSEA. CDR3 loop: CSVVQGNSYNEQFF. The DNA for the CDR3 is TGCAGCGTGGTACAGGGTAACTCCTACAATGAGCAGTTCTTC.

In this sample, this clonotype turned up a few times. This rearrangement joins TRBV20-1 to TRBJ2-1; 11 bases match TRBD2. Germline V gene lookup returns CDR1 DFQATT and CDR2 SNEGSKA (reference sequence). This CDR3 spans 13 amino acids. Unmatched junction bases numbered 5, after V lost 4 bases and J lost 9 bases. This CDR3 reads CSAKLAGVGEQFF. The CDR3 DNA reads TGCAGTGCTAAACTAGCGGGAGTAGGTGAGCAGTTCTTC.